A single sample is the source of the 2 T cell receptor beta chains below, sequenced in a study of identical twins. TCRdb re-called the 5' RACE reads through MiXCR, storing one row per CDR3 protein. The sample lists 500,000 to 650,000 distinct CDR3 sequences; 20% to 25% were seen once. The same data also went into a second study, on yellow fever vaccine responses in identical twins.

Sequenced: CD4+ T cells sorted from blood. The receptor set was obtained from a woman between 18 and 30 years old in good health.

This chain connects TRBV24-1 to TRBJ2-1, with D possibly matching TRBD2 (5 bases). Germline-derived CDR1 and CDR2 are KGHDR and SFDVKD. CDR3 length equals 13 residues. V was shortened by 8 bases and J by 9 bases, with 16 bases between the two germline ends. The CDR3 here is CATTGGTPREQFF. CDR3 coding DNA: TGTGCCACCACCGGAGGAACCCCGCGTGAGCAGTTCTTC.

This clonotype was picked up many times. This chain connects TRBV5-1 to TRBJ2-2; 8 bases are a match to TRBD1. Germline lookup yields CDR1 SGHRS and CDR2 YFSETQ. With 2 bases clipped from V and 1 base from J, the junction kept 1 base outside the gene matches. This CDR3 contains 15 residues. CDR3 amino acids: CASSFTGGNTGELFF. The CDR3 coding sequence is TGCGCCAGCAGCTTTACAGGGGGGAACACCGGGGAGCTGTTTTTT.